This is a list of T cell receptor beta chains from one sample in a study of shared clonotypes between healthy human individuals. The method was immunoSEQ multiplex PCR; TCRdb's version includes in-frame clones alone and lacks a portion of them. The sample includes hundreds of thousands of clones, more than 70% seen only once; the top ten take under 2%. The sequencing input was memory CD4+ T cells sorted from blood. Receptor source: a woman aged 30 to 39 in good health. The CDR3 runs from the conserved cysteine through the conserved F or W. The D gene is left open where the match is weak. Expanded clones are given a class, and other clones once, few, many or no size at all.

d_call clone_size j_call cdr3_length v_call cdr3_nt cdr3_aa
TRBD2 few TRBJ2-1 15 TRBV2 TGTGCCAGCCGAAGCGGGAGGGGATCCTACAATGAGCAGTTCTTC CASRSGRGSYNEQFF
. . TRBJ1-2 15 TRBV5-8 TGTGCCAGCAGCTTGGTGGGAAGAGGGACGTATGGCTACACCTTC CASSLVGRGTYGYTF
. . TRBJ1-1 14 TRBV6-1 TGTGCCAGCAGTGGGGAGAGGGGAAACACTGAAGCTTTCTTT CASSGERGNTEAFF
TRBD1 . TRBJ1-4 14 TRBV19 TGTGCCAGTAGTATGGAGGGACAGAGAAAGAAACTGTTTTTT CASSMEGQRKKLFF
TRBD2 . TRBJ2-3 16 TRBV11-3 TGTGCCAGCAGCTCCCTAGCGGGGGAGGTCACAGATACGCAGTATTTT CASSSLAGEVTDTQYF
TRBD2 . TRBJ2-7 16 TRBV27 TGTGCCAGCAGTTCCCCTTTGCGGGAGGGCCCCTACGAGCAGTACTTC CASSSPLREGPYEQYF
. . TRBJ1-3 14 TRBV5-1 TGCGCCAGCAGCCCTGGGACTGATGGAAACACCATATATTTT CASSPGTDGNTIYF
TRBD2 . TRBJ2-2 15 TRBV2 TGTGCCAGCAGTGGGACTAGCGGGAGCACCGGGGAGCTGTTTTTT CASSGTSGSTGELFF
. . TRBJ1-2 15 TRBV2 TGTGCCAGCAGTGCCTACAGGGCTGCTAACTATGGCTACACCTTC CASSAYRAANYGYTF
. . TRBJ2-3 17 TRBV5-1 TGCGCCAGCAGCCCAAGCTTCACACCTCTTGGGACAGATACGCAGTATTTT CASSPSFTPLGTDTQYF
. . TRBJ2-2 15 TRBV23-1 TGCGCCAGCAGTCAATTGAGGGCGCCCACCGGGGAGCTGTTTTTT CASSQLRAPTGELFF
. few TRBJ1-1 15 TRBV7-3 TGTGCCAGCAGCTGGAAAGCAGCCGGGGACACTGAAGCTTTCTTT CASSWKAAGDTEAFF
TRBD1 . TRBJ1-1 15 TRBV5-6 TGTGCCAGCAGCTGGGAGACAGGGTTCAACACTGAAGCTTTCTTT CASSWETGFNTEAFF
TRBD1 . TRBJ2-4 13 TRBV5-4 TGTGCCAGCAGTCCCGGGACAGGGGTTTTTCAGTACTTC CASSPGTGVFQYF
. . TRBJ2-3 15 TRBV29-1 TGCAGCGTTGCGCGGGGGCTTATGAGCACAGATACGCAGTATTTT CSVARGLMSTDTQYF
TRBD1 . TRBJ1-1 15 TRBV2 TGTGCCAGCAGTGAACCAACAGGGGCCGGCACTGAAGCTTTCTTT CASSEPTGAGTEAFF
. . TRBJ2-7 14 TRBV6-6 TGTGCCAGCAGTCAATCCAGGGGGGTCGACGAGCAGTACTTC CASSQSRGVDEQYF
. . TRBJ2-7 14 TRBV28 TGTGCCAGCACCCGGGGCGGGACAGTCTACGAGCAGTACTTC CASTRGGTVYEQYF
. few TRBJ2-7 15 TRBV28 TGTGCCACCTACCCGGGCTCCCGAAAGCCCTACGAGCAGTACTTC CATYPGSRKPYEQYF
TRBD1 once TRBJ1-1 14 TRBV5-6 TGTGCCAGCAGCTCTCTCGACAGGGGGACTGAAGCTTTCTTT CASSSLDRGTEAFF
. . TRBJ1-1 14 TRBV2 TGTGCCAGCAGTGAAGGGGCAGGTTACACTGAAGCTTTCTTT CASSEGAGYTEAFF
. . TRBJ1-5 15 TRBV6-6 TGTGCCAGCAGTTACTCGTCCGGCGGGAGTCAGCCCCAGCATTTT CASSYSSGGSQPQHF
TRBD2 . TRBJ2-7 17 TRBV27 TGTGCCAGCAGTTTATCGCTTCGGTTAGCGGGATTGAGAGAGCAGTACTTC CASSLSLRLAGLREQYF
. . TRBJ2-1 13 TRBV7-9 TGTGCCAGCAGCTCCCGCGTCGCGGATGAGCAGTTCTTC CASSSRVADEQFF
. . TRBJ2-2 13 TRBV11-3 TGTGCCAGCAGCTTAGGGGAATCCGGGGAGCTGTTTTTT CASSLGESGELFF
. . TRBJ2-2 16 TRBV5-1 TGCGCCAGCAGCTTGGCCGCACAGTTGGATACCGGGGAGCTGTTTTTT CASSLAAQLDTGELFF
. . TRBJ1-5 13 TRBV5-5 TGTGCCAGCAGCCTCACCCCTTCTCAGCCCCAGCATTTT CASSLTPSQPQHF
TRBD1 once TRBJ1-5 15 TRBV28 TGTGCCAGCAGCCCAAGGACAGGGGGTCTTCAGCCCCAGCATTTT CASSPRTGGLQPQHF
TRBD1 . TRBJ2-5 19 TRBV19 TGTGCCAGTAGTACTTACGAATCGACAGGGGCGTCGTACCGAGAGACCCAGTACTTC CASSTYESTGASYRETQYF
TRBD1 few TRBJ1-1 14 TRBV6-5 TGTGCCAGCTCCTCGAGGACAGGGGCCTCTGAAGCTTTCTTT CASSSRTGASEAFF
TRBD2 once TRBJ2-3 17 TRBV27 TGTGCCAGCAGTTTCATATTAGCGGGAGCGGGCACAGATACGCAGTATTTT CASSFILAGAGTDTQYF
TRBD2 . TRBJ2-5 14 TRBV6-1 TGTGCCACAGGGACTAGCGGGAGTGGGGAGACCCAGTACTTC CATGTSGSGETQYF
. . TRBJ2-1 13 TRBV2 TGTGCCAGCAGTGAGAGCTCCTACAATGAGCAGTTCTTC CASSESSYNEQFF
TRBD2 once TRBJ2-3 14 TRBV5-1 TGCGCCAGCAGCCCCGGGACTAGCGGGAATACGCAGTATTTT CASSPGTSGNTQYF
. . TRBJ2-7 11 TRBV10-3 TGTGCCATCAGTGGCGGCTACGAGCAGTACTTC CAISGGYEQYF
. few TRBJ2-2 14 TRBV5-1 TGCGCCAGCAGCTTTTGGGAGAGCACCGGGGAGCTGTTTTTT CASSFWESTGELFF
. . TRBJ1-2 15 TRBV6-1 TGTGCCAGCAGTGAAAACGGGGGGCCGGGCTATGGCTACACCTTC CASSENGGPGYGYTF
TRBD2 . TRBJ2-7 15 TRBV5-6 TGTGCCAGCAGCTTGGTGACGGGAGGGCCCTACGAGCAGTACTTC CASSLVTGGPYEQYF
TRBD1 . TRBJ1-4 17 TRBV5-1 TGCGCCAGCAGCTTGTTTCCAGGGGGCAGGCTCAATGAAAAACTGTTTTTT CASSLFPGGRLNEKLFF
TRBD1 . TRBJ1-2 15 TRBV28 TGTGCCAGCAGTTTATTGGGACAGCCGAACTATGGCTACACCTTC CASSLLGQPNYGYTF
TRBD2 . TRBJ2-5 16 TRBV7-8 TGTGCCAGCAGCTTAGCGGGGGGGACTAGCGGAGAGACCCAGTACTTC CASSLAGGTSGETQYF
TRBD1 . TRBJ2-2 14 TRBV27 TGTGCCAGCGGGACAGGGGGTATCACCGGGGAGCTGTTTTTT CASGTGGITGELFF
TRBD1 . TRBJ2-2 15 TRBV7-7 TGTGCCAGCAGCTCCGGGACAGGGAACACCGGGGAGCTGTTTTTT CASSSGTGNTGELFF
. few TRBJ1-1 14 TRBV12-5 TGTGCTACCCGAGGAGGACGGCAGAACACTGAAGCTTTCTTT CATRGGRQNTEAFF
. . TRBJ1-5 16 TRBV15 TGTGCCACCAGCAGAGGGACAGTTTATAGCAATCAGCCCCAGCATTTT CATSRGTVYSNQPQHF
. . TRBJ1-5 13 TRBV9 TGTGCCAGCAGCGTAACAGAGAATCAGCCCCAGCATTTT CASSVTENQPQHF